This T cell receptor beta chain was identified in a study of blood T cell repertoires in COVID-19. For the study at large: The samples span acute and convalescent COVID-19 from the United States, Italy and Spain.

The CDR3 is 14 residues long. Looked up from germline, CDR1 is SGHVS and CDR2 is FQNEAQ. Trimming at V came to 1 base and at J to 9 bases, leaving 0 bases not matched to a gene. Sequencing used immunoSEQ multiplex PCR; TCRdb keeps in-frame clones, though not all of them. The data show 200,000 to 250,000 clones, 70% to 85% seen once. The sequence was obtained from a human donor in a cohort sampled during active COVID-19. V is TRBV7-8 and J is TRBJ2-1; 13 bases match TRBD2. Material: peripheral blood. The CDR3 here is CASSLGLAGGEQFF. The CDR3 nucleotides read TGTGCCAGCAGCTTAGGACTAGCGGGAGGTGAGCAGTTCTTC. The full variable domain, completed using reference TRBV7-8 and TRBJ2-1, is GAGVSQSPRYKVAKRGQDVALRCDPISGHVSLFWYQQALGQGPEFLTYFQNEAQLDKSGLPSDRFFAERPEGSVSTLKIQRTQQEDSAVYLCASSLGLAGGEQFFGPGTRLTVL.